The entry below gives a single T cell receptor beta chain sequence along with its context. Its antigen is still unknown. The source of the sample is a study of identical twins. Study-level points and caveats: Interpretation of the results relied on cross-sectional statistical analysis and not on following the same donors.

Template switching created a universal primer site, and the cDNA included unique molecular identifiers. MiXCR, run by TCRdb on the 5' RACE reads, gives a single entry per CDR3 protein. The table has approximately 1.8 million distinct CDR3 sequences, about 32% seen once. The germline V and J ends were trimmed by 5 bases and 0 bases, with 17 bases remaining between them. The CDR3 covers 18 residues. Germline V gene lookup returns CDR1 SEHNR and CDR2 FQNEAQ (reference sequence). The rearrangement links TRBV7-9 to TRBJ1-6; D may be TRBD1 (6 bases). The receptor was derived from a newborn girl in good health. The sample was cord blood. Here the CDR3 reads CASSPNRDTSSYNSPLHF. The CDR3 DNA sequence: TGTGCCAGCAGCCCCAACCGGGACACGAGCTCCTATAATTCACCCCTCCACTTT.